The 24 T cell receptor beta chains reported below all come from one sample, sequenced in a study of T cells in Graves' hyperthyroidism and ophthalmopathy. There were TCR beta CDR3 regions amplified from RNA transcripts. RT-PCR in the first round (using the HTBI primer set) targeted the TCR CDR3. TCRdb ran MiXCR on the multiplex PCR reads and lists one entry per CDR3 protein. The data hold about 400,000 distinct CDR3 sequences, with more than 13% observed a single time. The sample taken for sequencing was blood. The receptor set was obtained from a woman aged 25 to 45 with Graves' hyperthyroidism.

The V and J genes are TRBV2 and TRBJ2-7; 7 nucleotides agree with TRBD1. V shed 3 bases and J 7 bases; nucleotides not matched to a gene: 9. The CDR3 runs to 14 residues. Per the germline V gene, CDR1 is SNHLY and CDR2 is FYNNEI. This CDR3 is CASSDPRQGQEQYF. CDR3 sequence (DNA): TGTGCCAGCAGTGATCCGAGACAGGGACAAGAGCAGTACTTC.

This clonotype was seen only a few times. The chain links TRBV4-1 to TRBJ2-7; D perhaps matches TRBD1 (6 bases). Germline values: CDR1 MGHRA, CDR2 YSYEKL. Trimming cost V 6 bases and J 3 bases, with 18 bases left between them. The CDR3 is 15 residues long. CDR3: CASRSEQGYNYEQYF. The CDR3 DNA sequence: TGCGCCAGCAGAAGCGAACAGGGATATAACTACGAGCAGTACTTC.

The chain couples TRBV20-1 to TRBJ2-5; D tentatively fits TRBD1 or TRBD2 (6 bases each). The CDR3 totals 15 residues. The V gene lost 0 bases and the J gene lost 4 bases, with 15 bases spanning the gap. Germline values: CDR1 DFQATT, CDR2 SNEGSKA (reference sequence). This CDR3 is CSARESGKGGETQYF. CDR3 DNA sequence: TGCAGTGCTAGAGAGAGCGGAAAGGGGGGAGAGACCCAGTACTTC.

Ten or more counts support this clonotype. The chain joins TRBV12-3 or TRBV12-4 to TRBJ2-1, with D maybe TRBD1 (6 bases). V was trimmed by 6 bases and J by 10 bases, leaving 16 bases between them. CDR3 length: 13 residues. The CDR3 reads CASSQGQFNEQFF. CDR3 sequence (DNA): TGTGCCAGCAGCCAGGGGCAGTTTAACGAGCAGTTCTTC.

This clonotype has ten or more counts. V gene TRBV2 combines with J gene TRBJ2-7; tentative D call: TRBD1 (5 bases). The CDR3 sequence is 15 residues long. Trimming removed 4 bases at V and 6 bases at J, with 19 bases between. The V gene's germline CDR1 is SNHLY and CDR2 FYNNEI. The CDR3 nucleotides are TGTGCCAGCAGTGTACGGGTAGGGGCCCCCGCCGAGCAGTACTTC. Translation gives CASSVRVGAPAEQYF.

The chain is built from TRBV30 and TRBJ2-3; unclear D gene. Trimming shortened V by 4 bases and J by 0 bases, and 11 bases separated the two germline ends. Germline V gene sequence: CDR1 GTSNPN, CDR2 SVGIG (reference sequence). CDR3 length equals 14 residues. CDR3 loop: CAWTLRMSTDTQYF. CDR3 in DNA: TGTGCCTGGACCCTCCGGATGAGCACAGATACGCAGTATTTT.

Note on this clonotype: A read error may be the cause here, since a much bigger clone is one base away. J is TRBJ2-2 and V is TRBV11-2; 12 bases agree with TRBD1. The CDR3 has 15 amino acids. Germline CDR1 reads SGHAT; CDR2 reads FQNNGV. Trimming took 5 bases from V and 7 from J; bases not matched to a gene: 5. The CDR3 DNA reads as TGTGCCAGCAGCCCGGGACAGGGGGCGGGCGGGGAGCTGTTTTTT. Amino acid sequence: CASSPGQGAGGELFF.

This clonotype was counted only a few times. Mismatch with germline at one junction end may stem from a read error. The chain carries TRBV4-2 and TRBJ2-2; 10 positions agree with TRBD2. Germline V gene sequence: CDR1 LGHNA, CDR2 YNFKEQ. The CDR3 is 15 residues long. The CDR3 DNA sequence: TGTGCGAGCAATCTACTAGCGGGAAACACCGGGGAGCTGTTTTTT. Amino acid sequence: CASNLLAGNTGELFF.

This clonotype was counted ten times or more. The chain combines TRBV6-6 with TRBJ1-3; D gene uncertain. In germline, CDR1 is MNHNY, CDR2 SVGAGI (reference sequence). The germline V and J ends were trimmed by 2 bases and 3 bases, with 11 bases remaining between them. The CDR3 spans 15 residues. Written as DNA, the CDR3 is TGTGCCAGCAGTTACGGCTCCTGGGGTGGAAACACCATATATTTT. Translated: CASSYGSWGGNTIYF.

This clonotype was picked up a small number of times. This chain uses TRBV7-3 with TRBJ2-3; D might be TRBD1 (6 bases). The V gene lost 6 bases and the J gene lost 3 bases, with 16 bases spanning the gap. In germline, CDR1 is SGHTA, CDR2 FQGTGA. This CDR3 region has 15 residues. CDR3 DNA sequence: TGTGCCAGCAGTCTCGGGCGGACAGCTACAGATACGCAGTATTTT. It translates to CASSLGRTATDTQYF.

This clonotype has ten or more counts. The chain employs TRBV30 and TRBJ2-7; a possible D gene is TRBD2 (7 bases). Trimming removed 2 bases at V and 3 bases at J, with 20 bases between. In germline, CDR1 is GTSNPN, CDR2 SVGIG (reference sequence). The CDR3 contains 16 residues. DNA for the CDR3: TGTGCCTGGAGTCATACCCAGGGGAGGGCTATCTACGAGCAGTACTTC. The encoded protein is CAWSHTQGRAIYEQYF.

This clonotype was seen ten or more times. The V and J genes are TRBV6-1 and TRBJ2-7; D is possibly TRBD2 (5 bases). V dropped 5 bases and J dropped 2 bases, with 34 bases sitting between them. Germline V gene data show CDR1 as MNHNS and CDR2 as SASEGT. The CDR3 loop spans 21 amino acids. The CDR3 loop is CASSLRGNVPGNVSWTYEQYF. CDR3 DNA: TGTGCCAGCAGTTTGCGAGGGAATGTGCCTGGTAATGTGAGTTGGACCTACGAGCAGTACTTC.

In its sample, this clonotype was seen a few times. The chain couples TRBV6-1 to TRBJ1-5; D perhaps matches TRBD1 (5 bases). The CDR3 loop spans 14 amino acids. CDR1 MNHNS and CDR2 SASEGT come from the germline V gene. Trimming took 2 bases from V and 7 from J, leaving 12 bases between them. CDR3: CASSERGGDQPQHF. The CDR3 DNA sequence: TGTGCCAGCAGTGAAAGGGGAGGGGACCAGCCCCAGCATTTT.

The chain couples TRBV11-3 to TRBJ2-1; tentative D call: TRBD2 (6 bases). The CDR3 sequence is 18 residues long. The germline V and J ends were trimmed by 2 bases and 5 bases, with 22 bases remaining between them. The germline V gene has CDR1 SGHNT and CDR2 YENEEA. CDR3 protein: CASSLSAGIPLSDNEQFF. The CDR3 nucleotides are TGTGCCAGCAGCTTATCGGCGGGAATCCCCCTCTCGGACAATGAGCAGTTCTTC.

This rearrangement joins TRBV20-1 to TRBJ2-7, with 9 nucleotides matching TRBD2. The CDR3 is made up of 15 amino acids. Trimming cost V 3 bases and J 6 bases; bases outside gene matches: 12. CDR1 is DFQATT, CDR2 SNEGSKA, per germline (reference sequence). CDR3 sequence (DNA): TGCAGTGCTAGGAACGCCGGGACTAGCCCCCGCGAGCAGTACTTC. The encoded protein is CSARNAGTSPREQYF.

This clonotype appeared many times. CDR3 amino acids: CASSQASSALMNTEAFF. The CDR3 coding sequence is TGCGCCAGCAGCCAAGCTTCAAGCGCTCTAATGAACACTGAAGCTTTCTTT. The chain recombines TRBV4-1 with TRBJ1-1; no clear D. Germline assignment: CDR1 MGHRA and CDR2 YSYEKL. V lost 1 base to trimming and J lost 0 bases, with 15 bases between them. This CDR3 spans 17 amino acids.

The chain links TRBV5-4 to TRBJ2-2, with D maybe TRBD1 (7 bases). Germline V CDR1 and CDR2: SGHNT, YYREEE (reference sequence). Trimming stripped 3 bases from V and 6 bases from J, with 15 bases between. The CDR3 consists of 15 residues. CDR3: CASSSRDSASGELFF. The CDR3 coding sequence is TGTGCCAGCAGCTCGCGGGACAGTGCCTCCGGGGAGCTGTTTTTT.

The table lists this clonotype with a few counts. The V gene is TRBV7-9, the J gene TRBJ1-4, with D perhaps matching TRBD1 (6 bases). The CDR3 totals 16 residues. CDR1 and CDR2 (germline): SEHNR, FQNEAQ (reference sequence). Trimming shortened V by 0 bases and J by 8 bases, and 16 bases separated the two germline ends. The CDR3: CASSLAFSQGGEKLFF. DNA for the CDR3: TGTGCCAGCAGCTTAGCCTTTTCACAGGGAGGGGAAAAACTGTTTTTT.

In this sample, this clonotype turned up once. The rearrangement links TRBV14 to TRBJ2-7, with TRBD2 identical over 11 bases. The CDR3 extends over 19 amino acids. Germline V gene lookup returns CDR1 SGHDN and CDR2 FVKESK. Trimming at V came to 1 base and at J to 2 bases, leaving 13 bases not matched to a gene. The CDR3 DNA sequence: TGTGCCAGCAGCCAAGCCTGGTCACTAGCGGGAGTGCCCCCCTACGAGCAGTACTTC. Translated: CASSQAWSLAGVPPYEQYF.

This clonotype was recorded at least ten times. The CDR3 loop is CAWDRTNEKLFF. The CDR3 DNA reads TGTGCCTGGGACAGAACTAATGAAAAACTGTTTTTT. The gene calls are TRBV30 and TRBJ1-4, with D perhaps matching TRBD1 (5 bases). Germline values: CDR1 GTSNPN, CDR2 SVGIG (reference sequence). The V and J ends lost 5 bases and 1 base respectively, with 5 bases between them. This CDR3 has 12 amino acids.

This clonotype showed up just once. The rearrangement joins TRBV6-5 to TRBJ1-2; D ambiguous. The V end lost 0 bases, the J end lost 6 bases, and 11 bases lay between the germline ends. The CDR3 runs 14 residues. Germline CDR1 MNHEY, CDR2 SVGAGI. The CDR3 is CASSYSPSRHGYTF. The CDR3 DNA follows: TGTGCCAGCAGTTACTCCCCTTCTAGGCATGGCTACACCTTC.

This clonotype was observed many times. The rearrangement joins TRBV10-3 to TRBJ2-7; tentatively, D is TRBD2 (5 bases). CDR1 is ENHRY and CDR2 is SYGVKD in the germline V gene. Trimming took 0 bases from V and 1 from J, leaving 25 bases between them. The CDR3 covers 20 residues. The CDR3 reads CAISESLGRKPSRPSYEQYF. The CDR3 DNA reads TGTGCCATCAGTGAGTCGCTGGGCCGAAAGCCTAGCCGCCCGTCCTACGAGCAGTACTTC.

This clonotype was counted between two and nine times. The CDR3 loop reads CATSDLWNTEAFF. CDR3 coding DNA: TGTGCCACCAGTGATTTGTGGAACACTGAAGCTTTCTTT. This chain uses TRBV24-1 with TRBJ1-1; no clear D gene. V dropped 0 bases and J dropped 1 base, with 2 bases sitting between them. Germline V lookup: CDR1 KGHDR, CDR2 SFDVKD. The CDR3 sequence is 13 residues long.

This clonotype was counted at least ten times. The CDR3 loop reads CASSFSGDAQGVNIQYF. The DNA of the CDR3 is TGCGCCAGCAGCTTTAGCGGCGACGCCCAAGGGGTGAACATTCAGTACTTC. V and J are TRBV5-1 and TRBJ2-4, with a tentative D call TRBD2 (6 bases). V lost 2 bases and J lost 7, with 22 bases in between. Germline V gene lookup returns CDR1 SGHRS and CDR2 YFSETQ. The CDR3 covers 17 residues.